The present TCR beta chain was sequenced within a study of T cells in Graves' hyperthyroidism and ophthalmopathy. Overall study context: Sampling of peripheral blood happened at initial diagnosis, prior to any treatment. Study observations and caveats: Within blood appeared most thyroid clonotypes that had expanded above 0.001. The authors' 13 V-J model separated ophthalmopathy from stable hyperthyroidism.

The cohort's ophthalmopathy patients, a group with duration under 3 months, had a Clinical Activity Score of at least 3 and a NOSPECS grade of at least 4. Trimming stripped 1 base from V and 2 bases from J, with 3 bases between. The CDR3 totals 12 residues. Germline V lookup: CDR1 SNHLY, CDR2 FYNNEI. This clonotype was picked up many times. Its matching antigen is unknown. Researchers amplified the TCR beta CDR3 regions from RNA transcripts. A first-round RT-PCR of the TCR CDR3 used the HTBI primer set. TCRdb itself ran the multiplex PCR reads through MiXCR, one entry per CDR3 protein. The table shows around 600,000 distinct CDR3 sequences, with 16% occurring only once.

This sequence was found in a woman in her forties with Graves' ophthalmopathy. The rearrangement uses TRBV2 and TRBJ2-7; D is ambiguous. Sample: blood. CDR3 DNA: TGTGCCAGCAGTGAAGAGACCTACGAGCAGTACTTC. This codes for CASSEETYEQYF.